This TCR beta chain derives from a study of cytomegalovirus exposure and HLA in healthy donors (dated by TCRdb to 2017 to 2019). About the full investigation: An earlier analysis of about 530 of the donors reported around 280 Gb of sequence data and 90 million to 120 million unique TCR beta sequences obtained from about 170 million T cells. Using immunosequencing, the study profiled T cell repertoires from approximately 700 subjects and related those repertoires to cytomegalovirus serostatus. The number of donors typed differed by locus, with roughly 620-630 for A, B, C, DRB1 and DQB1, approximately 500 for DQA1, some 570 for DPA1, and 472 for DPB1. Genome-wide SNP genotypes for about three fifths of the roughly 670 donors were used in a later genetic analysis, which treated that subset as a discovery cohort. Five DR-DQ haplotypes were handled as single units for association and clustering, since linkage in the cohort was strong. Of the roughly 400 genotyped donors, approximately 83% fell in the genetic ancestry cluster associated with self-reported Caucasian donors. Donor age, sex, ethnicity and CMV serostatus were compiled together with the repertoire data. Along with the roughly 610-subject first cohort, a separate validation cohort of over a hundred different subjects was used. Roughly 300 gigabases of sequencing data and tens of millions of unique TCR sequences were included in an early release covering around 600 HLA-typed donors. On average, 235,054 unique TCR beta nucleotide sequences were sequenced per donor among a few hundred genotyped donors of the cohort, with about 17% of those sequences being non-productive. HLA typing included class I and class II loci at four-digit resolution. An earlier analysis of several hundred of the donors used high-throughput TCR beta sequencing to judge whether each TCR beta V gene segment behaved as functional or pseudogenic. All discovery cohort repertoires had been generated using a single sequencing platform. To study patterns of TCR occurrence, a later analysis re-analyzed previously published TCR beta repertoires from 650 to 750 donors and added high-resolution HLA genotyping. High-throughput TCR immunosequencing, statistical association of individual TCRs with disease status, and machine learning were combined to predict cytomegalovirus infection status. The study was designed to test whether signatures of past pathogen exposure could be identified by cataloging public T cell receptors. Rather than drawing on any new phenotypic data, the later analysis identified candidate immune exposures from TCR beta sequences and the way those sequences occurred across donors.

From a lookup of the germline V gene, CDR1 and CDR2 are MDHEN and SYDVKM. V and J lose 6 bases and 6 bases, and a span of 7 bases separates them. The CDR3, cysteine through phenylalanine, is 11 amino acids long. Only CDR3 DNA remains: 33 bases, in frame from the first base. The cohort consisted of more than 650 healthy bone marrow donors. Cohort members were all nominally healthy when sampled, although unrecorded immune exposures were likely present. The donor tested CMV seropositive, placing the donor among the roughly 300 seropositive members of the cohort. Each donor provided a peripheral blood sample, and peripheral blood mononuclear cells were used for TCR beta sequencing. Genomic DNA was extracted from the blood cell samples with the Qiagen DNeasy Blood Extraction Kit. Of note for this clone: This clone's antigen is unknown. There are no base qualities to consult, and no much larger clone falls within one base.

The library came from the immunoSEQ multiplex PCR assay. For the multiplex PCR, a mixture combining 60 forward primers for TCR Vbeta segments and 13 reverse primers for TCR Jbeta segments was used. The CDR3 region of rearranged TCR beta genes was amplified from genomic DNA by a multiplex PCR assay. On the Illumina HiSeq System, the amplified TCR beta libraries were sequenced as 87-base-pair reads. The published analysis was carried out like this. Across the 700 or so repertoires, a later analysis counted 80 million or so unique TCR beta chains, approximately 12 million of which were shared by at least two donors. A nearest-neighbor algorithm error-corrected the raw reads and collapsed the reads into unique sequences, merging closely related sequences to remove PCR and sequencing errors. V, D and J gene segments were assigned by aligning CDR3 sequences to IMGT reference sequences. For a sequence to be retained, at least a six-nucleotide match to both a V gene segment and a J gene segment was required. Rearrangements were called productive when the CDR3 lacked stop codons and stayed in frame with V and J; all others were non-productive. Following IMGT convention, CDR3 was defined as the stretch from the second conserved V-encoded cysteine to the conserved J-encoded phenylalanine. In an earlier analysis of approximately 500 of the donors, sequences lacking an unambiguous match to a single V gene segment were excluded. In an earlier analysis of several hundred of the donors, a V segment was called functional when productive rearrangements were above 56.7%, and segregating when the standard deviation between donors exceeded 5%. To diagnose cytomegalovirus status from the catalog of TCR beta chain sequences, a statistical classification framework was built. In a later analysis, TCR nucleotide sequences were compared against IMGT/GENE-DB human TR gene sequences so that V and J genes could be assigned. The TCRdist pipeline was used in a later analysis to assign CDR3 sequences and most-parsimonious VDJ recombination scenarios. In a later analysis, each TCR beta chain was defined by its CDR3 amino acid sequence together with its V-gene family, and reads without a unique V-gene family were excluded. In a later analysis, fewer than 600 highly shared, low-generation-probability nucleotide sequences were removed to address suspected cross-contamination and a sequencing artifact. For each public chain, a later analysis derived a clonal expansion index from normalized ranks of inferred template counts within each repertoire. In a later analysis, generation probabilities were computed using a VDJ recombination model fitted to out-of-frame rearrangements, and the results were checked against IGoR. In a later analysis, hypergeometric tests were used to score TCR-TCR, TCR-HLA and TCR-CMV co-occurrence, with a repertoire-size bias correction applied to TCR pairs. A later analysis estimated false discovery rates by permuting HLA or CMV assignments 20 times. In a later analysis, co-occurring TCRs were grouped using DBSCAN, and TCRdist sequence similarity was added for clustering within HLA-allele-positive subsets. Co-occurrence clustering excluded repertoires with fewer than 30,000 or more than 120,000 public chains, plus five with anomalous nucleotide sharing. TCRdb re-hosts the immuneACCESS table, in-frame sequences only. Its copies lack some clones; in the studies checked, an unresolved V gene accounts for under half of them, and the cause for the rest is not known. That table furnishes V, J and clone size, whereas the DNA furnished D and trimming. The sample includes 120,000 or so clones, with approximately 80% observed a single time. The ten largest clones capture around 10% of the sample.

Points the paper makes about the study in general: In a later analysis, TCR association rates were found to vary across HLA loci, with the most associated TCRs seen for DRB1 alleles and the fewest for HLA-C alleles. A few of the identified cytomegalovirus-associated TCR beta chains were confirmed in vitro to be specific for cytomegalovirus antigens. A later genetic analysis associated a missense DCLRE1C variant with V-gene and J-gene trimming of TCR beta chains, and an independent cohort replicated the association. Compared with equally common non-associated chains, HLA-associated TCR beta chains in a later analysis were more clonally expanded and had lower generation probabilities. This cohort had only TCR beta chains sequenced, and the lack of alpha or paired-chain data limited which features could be detected. A later analysis associated about 16,000 TCR beta sequences with specific HLA alleles at a false discovery rate of 0.05. The earlier analysis of approximately 560 of the donors excluded some 15 rarely observed V segments, including chromosome 9 orphons, because counts were too low. Immune exposure information for the cohort was limited to CMV serostatus. A cluster of highly shared sequence variants was judged likely to be a technical artifact of the sequencing pipeline. An earlier analysis of several hundred of the donors showed that most TCR beta V segments appeared in productive rearrangements either about 87% or about 30% of the time, which broadly matched IMGT annotations. Presence/absence analyses assumed roughly uniform sequencing depth across donors, an assumption that may not hold. HLA typing was unavailable for some donors at each locus, so association tests used only the typed subset. Linkage disequilibrium might explain the correlated functional status among segregating V segments, but an unknown experimental factor could not be ruled out. A later analysis found that most CMV-associated TCR beta chains appeared HLA-restricted, with HLA associations seemingly driven largely by CMV exposure. In a later analysis, several top co-occurrence clusters were reported to appear linked to parvovirus B19, influenza, CMV and Epstein-Barr virus. Assigning TCR associations to individual alleles was difficult when HLA alleles, especially DR and DQ, strongly co-occurred. In the study, 150 to 200 TCR beta chains were listed as associated with cytomegalovirus. A later genetic analysis reported fewer N-insertions in productive TCRs among donors in an Asian-associated ancestry cluster than the roughly 690-donor mean. According to the authors, the approach could potentially be generalized to other disease states and immunological phenotypes. Because the 87-base-pair reads could not distinguish some IMGT-functional V segments, including TRBV6-2 and TRBV6-3, those segments were excluded. A further reported finding was that TCR beta sequences accurately predicted the HLA-A and HLA-B alleles for most subjects in the first cohort. The classifier was reported to diagnose cytomegalovirus status with high specificity and sensitivity in both the original cohort and the validation cohort. Most TCR sequences were observed very rarely across donors, whereas some public TCRs were present in many individuals.

Material for sequencing was PBMCs. This receptor was identified in a man aged 25-45 years in good health and CMV-seropositive. In this chain, TRBV28 is recombined with TRBJ2-3; the best D guess is TRBD2, with 6 bases matching. CDR3 loop: CASRGRDTQYF. The nucleotides read TGTGCCAGCAGGGGGAGGGATACGCAGTATTTT.